This T cell receptor beta chain was observed in a study of blood T cell repertoires in COVID-19. Overall study context: PBMCs, B-cell-depleted T cells, or T cells provided the cDNA or gDNA that made up the material.

Two consecutive negative NP/OP PCR tests, clearance, or resolved symptoms defined Cohort 3 recovery. Produced via immunoSEQ multiplex PCR; TCRdb's table is partial and in-frame only. The data hold approximately 150,000 clones, with roughly 88% observed a single time. CDR1 and CDR2 (germline): SGHAT, FQNNGV. This CDR3 spans 16 amino acids. After removal of 7 bases from V and 9 bases from J, the junction contained 18 bases not matched to a gene. The source of this sequence is a man aged 50 to 60 who had recovered from COVID-19. The sample was PBMCs or T cells enriched from blood (not recorded which). The rearrangement uses TRBV11-2 and TRBJ2-5, with 9 bases identical to TRBD1. Written as DNA, the CDR3 is TGTGCCAGCACCGACTTGGGGACAGGGACCACTCGCCCCCAGTACTTC. This codes for CASTDLGTGTTRPQYF.